This TCR beta chain was captured by sequencing in a study of T cell changes during pregnancy in multiple sclerosis. V lost 6 bases, J lost 8 bases, and 16 bases lay in between. CDR3 length equals 14 residues. CDR1 is MDHEN, CDR2 SYDVKM, per germline. Libraries were prepared by immunoSEQ multiplex PCR; TCRdb keeps only in-frame clonotypes and omits some of them. The table has about 47,000 clones, 93% seen once; the top ten hold around 1.9%. The specimen comprised peripheral blood, sampled in the second trimester of pregnancy. This clonotype was sampled from a female donor with multiple sclerosis, enrolled in a pregnancy study. The V and J genes are TRBV28 and TRBJ1-4; a weak D match, TRBD1 (5 bases). In nucleotides, the CDR3 is TGTGCCAGCAGGAAATTCCCAGGGAACGAAAAACTGTTTTTT. It encodes CASRKFPGNEKLFF.